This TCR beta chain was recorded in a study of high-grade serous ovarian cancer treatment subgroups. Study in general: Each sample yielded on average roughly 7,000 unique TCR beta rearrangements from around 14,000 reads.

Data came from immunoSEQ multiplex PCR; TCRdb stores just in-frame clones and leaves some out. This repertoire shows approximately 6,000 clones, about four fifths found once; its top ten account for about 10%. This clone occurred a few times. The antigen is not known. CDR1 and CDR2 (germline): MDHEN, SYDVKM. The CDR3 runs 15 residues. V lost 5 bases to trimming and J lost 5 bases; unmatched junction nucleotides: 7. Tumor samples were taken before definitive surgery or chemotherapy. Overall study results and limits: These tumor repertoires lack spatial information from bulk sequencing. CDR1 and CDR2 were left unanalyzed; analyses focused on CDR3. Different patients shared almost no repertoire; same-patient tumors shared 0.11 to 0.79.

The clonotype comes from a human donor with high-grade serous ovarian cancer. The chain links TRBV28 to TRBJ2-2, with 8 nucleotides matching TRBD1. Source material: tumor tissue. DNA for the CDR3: TGTGCCAGCAGTCGTGGACAGGGAGTTACCGGGGAGCTGTTTTTT. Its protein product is CASSRGQGVTGELFF.